This T cell receptor (beta chain) was sequenced during a study of cytomegalovirus exposure and HLA in healthy donors. The PCR contained 60 Vbeta and 13 Jbeta primers. The data were produced by immunoSEQ multiplex PCR, yet TCRdb's version contains in-frame clones alone and is incomplete. The table lists tens of thousands of clones, roughly four fifths of them singletons. Germline V lookup: CDR1 SGHNT, CDR2 YYREEE (reference sequence). The CDR3 sequence is 15 residues long. With 4 bases clipped from V and 3 bases from J, the junction kept 9 bases outside the gene matches. The sequenced sample consisted of PBMCs. V gene TRBV5-4 combines with J gene TRBJ2-7; 8 positions match TRBD1. This clonotype was obtained from a man under 40 in good health and CMV-seronegative. The CDR3 DNA reads TGTGCCAGCAGCCCACGGACAGGGTCGGACTACGAGCAGTACTTC. Translated: CASSPRTGSDYEQYF.